This T cell receptor beta chain was obtained from a study of regulatory T cells in long-lasting Graves disease. The CDR3 runs to 14 residues. Germline V lookup: CDR1 LNHDA, CDR2 SQIVND (reference sequence). The ends were cut back, 9 bases at V and 1 base at J, with 14 bases in the middle. Time point here: persistent/refractory GD, antithyroid drugs over 5 years with positive TRAb. The TCR library used RNA extracted from PBMCs. This clonotype was seen a handful of times. The TCR beta library used iRepertoire HTBI primers with Arm-PCR amplification of CDR3. TCRdb processed the multiplex PCR reads anew with MiXCR; each CDR3 protein has one entry. This table holds approximately 500,000 distinct CDR3 sequences, around a fifth found once.

This chain uses TRBV19 with TRBJ2-3; D could derive from TRBD1 or TRBD2 (5 bases each). This receptor was identified in a female donor with Graves disease. Sequencing used peripheral blood mononuclear cells (PBMCs), obtained when the disease was refractory, from a patient treated with antithyroid drugs. The CDR3 is CASSGTRGTDTQYF. CDR3 sequence (DNA): TGTGCCAGCTCCGGGACCAGAGGCACAGATACGCAGTATTTT. Full variable domain (rest looked up from reference TRBV19 and TRBJ2-3): DGGITQSPKYLFRKEGQNVTLSCEQNLNHDAMYWYRQDPGQGLRLIYYSQIVNDFQKGDIAEGYSVSREKKESFPLTVTSAQKNPTAFYLCASSGTRGTDTQYFGPGTRLTVL.